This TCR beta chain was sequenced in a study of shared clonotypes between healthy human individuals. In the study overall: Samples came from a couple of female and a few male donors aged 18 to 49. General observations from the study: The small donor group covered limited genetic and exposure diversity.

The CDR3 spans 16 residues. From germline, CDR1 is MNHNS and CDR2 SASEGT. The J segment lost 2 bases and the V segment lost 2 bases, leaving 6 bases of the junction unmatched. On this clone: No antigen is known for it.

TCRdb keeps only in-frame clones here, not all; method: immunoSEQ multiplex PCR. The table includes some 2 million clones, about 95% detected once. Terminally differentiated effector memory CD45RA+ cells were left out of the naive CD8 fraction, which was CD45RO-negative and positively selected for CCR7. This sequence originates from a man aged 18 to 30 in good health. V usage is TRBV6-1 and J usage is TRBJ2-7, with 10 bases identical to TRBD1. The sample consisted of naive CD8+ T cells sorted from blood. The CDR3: CASSEPTGTGAYEQYF. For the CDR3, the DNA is TGTGCCAGCAGTGAACCGACCGGGACAGGGGCCTACGAGCAGTACTTC.